A selection of T cell receptor beta chains follows, all from one sample in a study of cytomegalovirus exposure and HLA in healthy donors. The table came from immunoSEQ multiplex PCR; TCRdb's copy has only in-frame clones and leaves some out. The top ten clones hold around 6% of a sample with 150,000 or so clones, 70% to 90% of them seen once. Input material: PBMCs. All receptors come from a woman aged 25 to 39 in good health and CMV-seropositive. Both conserved end residues are trimmed from each CDR3.

J | V | CDR3
TRBJ1-1 | TRBV2 | AGTGGKNTEAF
TRBJ2-1 | TRBV2 | ASTGLAETFVVNEQF
TRBJ2-7 | TRBV7-9 | ASSHPKAGPLYEQY
TRBJ2-7 | TRBV28 | ASSLSGPTKRQGGSYEQY
TRBJ2-1 | TRBV6-1 | ASSSQSRGQEF
TRBJ2-5 | TRBV23-1 | ASSQPGIPFQETQY
TRBJ2-5 | TRBV19 | ASSIDPSSSETQY
TRBJ2-7 | TRBV28 | ASSSQLAHEQY
TRBJ2-1 | TRBV28 | ASSFPSGRVNNEQF
TRBJ2-3 | TRBV7-2 | ASSLVRVDTQY
TRBJ2-7 | TRBV16 | ASSQSRGGPHEQY
TRBJ2-2 | TRBV6-6 | ASSYNGGGAPGELF
TRBJ2-1 | TRBV4-1 | ASSQAGGWEQF
TRBJ1-1 | TRBV6-6 | ASRGQLMNTEAF
TRBJ1-1 | TRBV28 | ASLPYPTSGADTEAF
TRBJ2-4 | TRBV11-3 | ASSFRGGENIQY
TRBJ1-2 | TRBV19 | ASSVPGDPRGYT
TRBJ1-5 | TRBV7-3 | ASPRTQGIPGQPQH
TRBJ2-3 | TRBV2 | ASNGPGTGGTDTQY
TRBJ1-2 | TRBV28 | ASSPWDRYDGYT
TRBJ2-3 | TRBV27 | ASSFRAGGRDTQY
TRBJ1-2 | TRBV5-6 | ASSKLGTVAYGYT
TRBJ2-7 | TRBV11-2 | ASSLDREGGYYEQY
TRBJ2-5 | TRBV6-5 | ASSFVDRGQETQY
TRBJ2-2 | TRBV12-1 | ASSFPPKRERSGELF
TRBJ1-4 | TRBV7-8 | ASSLAQGAANEKLF
TRBJ2-5 | TRBV14 | ASSPRVGPETQY
TRBJ1-3 | TRBV5-4 | ASSLLGANGNTIY
TRBJ2-7 | TRBV15 | ATSSSDREQYEQY
TRBJ1-2 | TRBV9 | ASSARWASYGYT
TRBJ2-7 | TRBV7-9 | ASSKTGTSEQY
TRBJ1-5 | TRBV2 | ARGQGANQPQH
TRBJ2-7 | TRBV11-2 | ASRTPGHRSYEQY
TRBJ2-5 | TRBV9 | ASSVGSGGVQETQY
TRBJ2-2 | TRBV29-1 | SVDRGGYTGELF
TRBJ2-3 | TRBV27 | ASSLFVTNTDTQY
TRBJ1-2 | TRBV7-9 | ASSLIRQDRDGYT
TRBJ1-2 | TRBV29-1 | SVEDLWRNGYT
TRBJ2-7 | TRBV10-2 | ASSVSGGASEQY
TRBJ2-1 | TRBV2 | ASSLGPGTFNEQF
TRBJ2-3 | TRBV7-9 | ASSLWGQSTDTQY
TRBJ1-2 | TRBV4-1 | ASSQDDSTGRSWGYT
TRBJ2-2 | TRBV15 | ATSRDERGPAGELF
TRBJ2-1 | TRBV13 | ASSGEREVSLDEQF
TRBJ1-2 | TRBV28 | ASSGPRGYT